This is a list of T cell receptor beta chains from one sample in a study of blood T cell repertoires in COVID-19. Clones were read by immunoSEQ multiplex PCR, and TCRdb kept only the in-frame ones, dropping some. The sample lists around 140,000 clones; 85% to 90% were seen once. The material sequenced was peripheral blood. Receptors were obtained from a man in his 70s with active COVID-19. The CDR3 runs from the conserved cysteine through the conserved F or W. Fields, in order: V gene, D gene, J gene, clone size, CDR3 length, CDR3 protein, CDR3 DNA. D genes are given only for firm matches. Only part of the rows carry a size: once, few, many, or a class if the clone is expanded.

>TRBV18|TRBD2|TRBJ2-6|-|20
CASSPVWSSGSSSGANVLTF
TGTGCCAGCTCACCGGTTTGGAGTAGCGGGAGCTCCTCTGGGGCCAACGTCCTGACTTTC
>TRBV4-2|-|TRBJ1-6|many|15
CASSPTGTYNSPLHF
TGTGCCAGCAGCCCGACTGGCACCTATAATTCACCCCTCCACTTT
>TRBV2|-|TRBJ2-3|-|15
CASSENSDGTDTQYF
TGTGCCAGCAGTGAAAATAGCGACGGGACAGATACGCAGTATTTT
>TRBV24-1|TRBD1|TRBJ1-6|few|16
CATSDHLTGHNSPLHF
TGTGCCACCAGTGATCACCTGACAGGGCACAATTCACCCCTCCACTTT
>TRBV24-1|-|TRBJ2-7|-|15
CATTDRGTWLYEQYF
TGTGCCACCACCGACCGGGGGACGTGGCTCTACGAGCAGTACTTC
>TRBV5-1|TRBD2|TRBJ2-1|-|15
CASSPGTTLRNEQFF
TGCGCCAGCAGCCCCGGGACTACCCTGCGCAATGAGCAGTTCTTC
>TRBV6-1|-|TRBJ1-2|-|16
CASSAQGRPSNYGYTF
TGTGCCAGCAGTGCCCAGGGGCGCCCTTCTAACTATGGCTACACCTTC
>TRBV5-1|-|TRBJ2-5|once|16
CASSLASRRFQETQYF
TGCGCCAGCAGCTTGGCCAGCCGGCGGTTTCAAGAGACCCAGTACTTC
>TRBV1|-|TRBJ2-3|few|18
CTSSHPPGGGRITDTQYF
TGCACCAGCAGCCACCCCCCAGGAGGCGGGAGAATCACAGATACGCAGTATTTT
>TRBV5-1|TRBD1|TRBJ2-1|-|17
CASSLLGQGVSYNEQFF
TGCGCCAGCAGCTTGTTGGGACAGGGAGTCTCCTACAATGAGCAGTTCTTC
>TRBV7-9|TRBD1|TRBJ2-2|once|15
CASSAGQGWTGELFF
TGTGCCAGCAGCGCCGGACAGGGGTGGACCGGGGAGCTGTTTTTT
>TRBV27|TRBD1|TRBJ1-2|-|16
CASLPAPGQGFYGYTF
TGTGCCAGCCTCCCCGCGCCGGGACAGGGCTTCTATGGCTACACCTTC
>TRBV11-2|-|TRBJ2-4|-|12
CASSLGGIIQYF
TGTGCCAGCAGCTTGGGGGGTATCATTCAGTACTTC
>TRBV18|TRBD2|TRBJ2-7|-|15
CASSPGTSGRNEQYF
TGTGCCAGCTCACCAGGGACTAGCGGGAGGAACGAGCAGTACTTC
>TRBV28|-|TRBJ2-1|-|14
CASSLGLLFHEQFF
TGTGCCAGCAGTTTGGGACTCCTCTTCCATGAGCAGTTCTTC
>TRBV7-2|-|TRBJ1-2|-|15
CASSPGADFNYGYTF
TGTGCCAGCAGCCCCGGAGCAGATTTTAACTATGGCTACACCTTC
>TRBV18|TRBD1|TRBJ2-7|-|14
CASSPRQGADEQYF
TGTGCCAGCTCACCACGACAGGGGGCGGACGAGCAGTACTTC
>TRBV11-2|-|TRBJ2-1|-|19
CASSAVGGVDVGYNEEQFF
TGTGCCAGCAGCGCAGTAGGCGGGGTGGACGTGGGATACAATGAAGAGCAGTTCTTC
>TRBV5-8|-|TRBJ1-4|-|18
CASSLGGRPGTTNEKLFF
TGTGCCAGCAGCTTGGGAGGGCGCCCCGGGACAACTAATGAAAAACTGTTTTTT
>TRBV10-3|TRBD1|TRBJ2-7|-|15
CAISPGQGNSYEQYF
TGTGCCATCAGTCCCGGACAGGGAAACTCCTACGAGCAGTACTTC
>TRBV5-4|TRBD2|TRBJ2-4|-|16
CASSLNAGVGKNIQYF
TGTGCCAGCAGCTTGAATGCGGGAGTGGGCAAAAACATTCAGTACTTC
>TRBV20-1|-|TRBJ2-3|-|11
CSARPVDTQYF
TGCAGTGCTAGACCTGTAGATACGCAGTATTTT
>TRBV30|-|TRBJ2-2|-|15
CAWSDPGLNTGELFF
TGTGCCTGGAGTGACCCAGGGCTGAACACCGGGGAGCTGTTTTTT
>TRBV5-1|-|TRBJ1-4|-|14
CASSLQGMYEKLFF
TGCGCCAGCAGCTTGCAGGGAATGTACGAAAAACTGTTTTTT
>TRBV7-3|TRBD2|TRBJ2-1|-|14
CASSPGLAYNEQFF
TGTGCCAGCAGCCCGGGACTAGCTTACAATGAGCAGTTCTTC
>TRBV28|TRBD1|TRBJ2-5|-|12
CASRTGGETQYF
TGTGCCAGCAGAACAGGGGGTGAGACCCAGTACTTC
>TRBV5-1|-|TRBJ2-5|-|14
CASSPNPLWETQYF
TGCGCCAGCAGCCCAAATCCGCTATGGGAGACCCAGTACTTC
>TRBV6-6|TRBD2|TRBJ2-3|-|14
CASRPGGGTDTQYF
TGTGCCAGTCGACCCGGGGGAGGGACAGATACGCAGTATTTT
>TRBV28|TRBD2|TRBJ2-7|once|16
CASSSPPGGRVYEQYF
TGTGCCAGCAGTTCCCCCCCGGGCGGGAGGGTCTACGAGCAGTACTTC
>TRBV7-2|TRBD2|TRBJ2-1|-|16
CASSLRSGARSNEQFF
TGTGCCAGCAGCTTACGGAGCGGGGCCCGGAGCAATGAGCAGTTCTTC
>TRBV5-4|-|TRBJ1-1|-|16
CASSLAHRIRDTEAFF
TGTGCCAGCAGCTTGGCCCACAGGATAAGGGACACTGAAGCTTTCTTT
>TRBV19|TRBD1|TRBJ2-3|-|14
CASSRTGLSDTQYF
TGTGCCAGTAGCCGGACAGGGTTATCAGATACGCAGTATTTT
>TRBV28|-|TRBJ2-7|-|15
CASSPNLGPTYEQYF
TGTGCCAGCAGTCCCAACCTGGGGCCAACCTACGAGCAGTACTTC
>TRBV30|TRBD2|TRBJ2-1|-|18
CAWSRWLAGERSYNEQFF
TGTGCCTGGAGTAGGTGGCTAGCGGGAGAGCGGTCCTACAATGAGCAGTTCTTC
>TRBV19|-|TRBJ2-1|many|12
CASSIGQDEQFF
TGTGCCAGTAGTATAGGTCAGGATGAGCAGTTCTTC
>TRBV6-5|TRBD2|TRBJ2-3|-|13
CASRGGATDTQYF
TGTGCCAGCAGGGGAGGGGCTACAGATACGCAGTATTTT
>TRBV21-1|-|TRBJ1-6|-|16
CASSKEVGGRGMTLHF
TGTGCCAGCAGCAAAGAGGTCGGGGGCAGGGGGATGACCCTCCACTTT
>TRBV27|-|TRBJ2-3|-|13
CASRLGAVDTQYF
TGTGCCAGCAGATTAGGGGCCGTTGATACGCAGTATTTT
>TRBV9|TRBD1|TRBJ1-1|-|15
CASSVVGGGNTEAFF
TGTGCCAGCAGCGTAGTCGGAGGGGGCAACACTGAAGCTTTCTTT
>TRBV30|-|TRBJ1-2|-|12
CAWSLTGYGYTF
TGTGCCTGGAGTCTAACGGGCTATGGCTACACCTTC
>TRBV7-9|TRBD1|TRBJ1-6|few|14
CASSPGQGRSPLHF
TGTGCCAGCAGCCCTGGACAGGGACGCTCACCCCTCCACTTT
>TRBV2|-|TRBJ1-1|-|14
CASSDRASPPEAFF
TGTGCCAGCAGTGACAGGGCGTCTCCCCCTGAAGCTTTCTTT
>TRBV30|-|TRBJ1-2|-|11
CAWRIRGGYTF
TGTGCCTGGAGGATCCGAGGCGGCTACACCTTC
>TRBV27|TRBD1|TRBJ1-6|once|16
CASSWDSRGLNSPLHF
TGTGCCAGCAGTTGGGACAGCAGGGGGCTTAATTCACCCCTCCACTTT
>TRBV28|TRBD2|TRBJ2-1|-|15
CASNPWTSGLGEQFF
TGTGCCAGCAACCCCTGGACTAGCGGGCTGGGTGAGCAGTTCTTC
>TRBV3-1/TRBV3-2|-|TRBJ1-6|-|16
CASSQGGTMGNSPLHF
TGTGCCAGCAGCCAAGGAGGGACAATGGGGAATTCACCCCTCCACTTT
>TRBV18|-|TRBJ1-3|-|14
CASSPQGPGNTIYF
TGTGCCAGCTCACCACAGGGGCCAGGAAACACCATATATTTT
>TRBV6-1|-|TRBJ1-2|-|14
CASSEASGSYGYTF
TGTGCCAGCAGTGAAGCTTCCGGGAGCTATGGCTACACCTTC
>TRBV19|-|TRBJ2-3|-|16
CASSRTQAGPTDTQYF
TGTGCCAGTAGCCGTACGCAAGCGGGCCCCACAGATACGCAGTATTTT
>TRBV30|TRBD2|TRBJ2-5|-|14
CAWTSGEGQETQYF
TGTGCCTGGACCTCTGGGGAGGGGCAAGAGACCCAGTACTTC
>TRBV7-6|-|TRBJ2-3|-|12
CASSSQTDTQYF
TGTGCCAGCAGCTCCCAGACAGATACGCAGTATTTT
>TRBV29-1|TRBD2|TRBJ2-7|many|12
CGAGGLGDEQYF
TGCGGCGCGGGGGGGCTGGGTGATGAGCAGTACTTC
>TRBV6-5|-|TRBJ1-2|-|16
CASSSPDKTGDYGYTF
TGTGCCAGCAGTTCTCCTGATAAGACAGGCGACTATGGCTACACCTTC